This TCR beta chain is drawn from a study of T-cell memory formation after mild COVID-19. Study information: Clustering of TCRs was largely donor specific.

TCRdb re-called the 5' RACE reads through MiXCR, storing one row per CDR3 protein. Found here are 350,000 to 450,000 distinct CDR3 sequences, roughly a quarter of them singletons; the top ten hold around 9%. Findings and caveats of the study: Within pre-infection memory, some responding clones were found, suggesting cross-reactive memory joined.

Germline lookup yields CDR1 SGHTA and CDR2 FQGTGA. This CDR3 has 15 amino acids. The ends were cut back, 0 bases at V and 5 bases at J, with 11 bases in the middle. Concerning this clonotype: The target antigen is unknown.

The chain uses TRBV7-3 and TRBJ2-1; D possibly corresponds to TRBD2 (5 bases). The material sequenced was PBMCs or a T cell subset sorted from them (not recorded which). The TCR sequence derives from an adult woman who had mild COVID-19 (a few samples of this study predate the infection). Cell type and time point are not known. The DNA for the CDR3 is TGTGCCAGCAGCTTAACACGGGGTGGGAACAATGAGCAGTTCTTC. This sequence encodes CASSLTRGGNNEQFF.